This T cell receptor beta chain was identified in a study of PD-L1 blockade in urothelial cancer. Turning to the study itself: The authors examined blood 3 weeks (second dose) and 6 weeks after treatment start.

Profiled with immunoSEQ multiplex PCR; TCRdb holds only in-frame clones, not every one. The sample holds about 42,000 clones; more than 65% are singletons and the top ten take about 2.9%. Germline V gene data show CDR1 as SGHDT and CDR2 as YYEEEE. The CDR3 loop spans 13 amino acids. J was trimmed by 2 bases and V by 3 bases; bases with no gene match: 1. The sequence derives from a man between 65 and 85 years old with urothelial cancer. The source material was PBMCs, sampled around atezolizumab (anti-PD-L1) treatment. The chain uses TRBV5-6 and TRBJ2-7; 8 nucleotides agree with TRBD1. The DNA for the CDR3 is TGTGCCAGCAGCTGGGGACAGGCCTACGAGCAGTACTTC. Translation: CASSWGQAYEQYF.